These 16 T cell receptor beta chains came from one sample sequenced in a study of T cells in Graves' hyperthyroidism and ophthalmopathy. RNA transcripts provided the source from which TCR beta CDR3 regions were amplified. The HTBI primer set drove a first-round RT-PCR of the TCR CDR3. TCRdb called the multiplex PCR reads again in MiXCR, with one record for every CDR3 protein. The sample holds some 760,000 distinct CDR3 sequences, around 13% seen once. Sequences were obtained from blood. The receptors stem from a woman aged 18-29 years with Graves' hyperthyroidism.

The table lists this clonotype with a few counts. The chain joins TRBV5-1 to TRBJ2-7; D remains unclear. Germline loops: CDR1 SGHRS, CDR2 YFSETQ. V gave up 0 bases and J gave up 1 base, with 14 bases separating them. CDR3 length equals 16 residues. The CDR3 coding sequence is TGCGCCAGCAGCTTGGATGTGGGCGCGTCGTCCTACGAGCAGTACTTC. This gives the protein CASSLDVGASSYEQYF.

This clonotype was seen a few times. The rearrangement uses TRBV10-3 and TRBJ2-1; 8 bases align to TRBD1. The J segment lost 5 bases and the V segment lost 7 bases, leaving 7 bases of the junction unmatched. CDR3 length: 14 amino acids. From germline, CDR1 is ENHRY and CDR2 SYGVKD. Written as DNA, the CDR3 is TGTGCCATCAATTCAGGGGGCCCCCACAATGAGCAGTTCTTC. The encoded protein is CAINSGGPHNEQFF.

V is TRBV28 and J is TRBJ1-6; D not certain. Looked up from germline, CDR1 is MDHEN and CDR2 is SYDVKM. V gave up 3 bases and J gave up 10 bases, with 7 bases separating them. The CDR3 covers 12 residues. The CDR3 loop is CASSLLKSPLHF. The CDR3 nucleotides are TGTGCCAGCAGTTTGCTTAAGTCACCCCTCCACTTT.

This clonotype has a handful of counts. This rearrangement joins TRBV20-1 to TRBJ2-7, with a possible D match to TRBD1 (5 bases). Germline CDR1 and CDR2: DFQATT and SNEGSKA (reference sequence). This CDR3 comprises 15 residues. V shed 5 bases and J shed 4 bases, with 21 bases lying between them. The CDR3 loop is CSAPRAQGGPYEQYF. In nucleotides, the CDR3 is TGCAGTGCTCCCCGCGCGCAGGGTGGTCCGTACGAGCAGTACTTC.

V and J are TRBV5-1 and TRBJ2-1, with D possibly matching TRBD1 (6 bases). The CDR3 has 14 amino acids. Trimming stripped 6 bases from V and 9 bases from J, with 19 bases between. The V gene's germline CDR1 is SGHRS and CDR2 YFSETQ. CDR3 bases: TGCGCCAGCACAGTAGGGGGTGATATCCGTGAGCAGTTCTTC. It codes for CASTVGGDIREQFF. The full variable domain, rest sourced from reference TRBV5-1 and TRBJ2-1, is KAGVTQTPRYLIKTRGQQVTLSCSPISGHRSVSWYQQTPGQGLQFLFEYFSETQRNKGNFPGRFSGRQFSNSRSEMNVSTLELGDSALYLCASTVGGDIREQFFGPGTRLTVL.

A few counts support this clonotype. The chain links TRBV6-2 or TRBV6-3 to TRBJ2-1, with 8 bases matching TRBD2. V was pared by 9 bases and J by 2 bases, with 6 bases of the junction left unmatched. The CDR3 consists of 14 residues. The germline gives CDR1 MNHEY, CDR2 SVGEGT. CDR3 nucleotide sequence: TGTGCCAGTATAGATAGCGGGGCCTACAATGAGCAGTTCTTC. Its protein is CASIDSGAYNEQFF.

This clonotype was observed a few times. A much more abundant neighbour one base away suggests this may be a read error. The rearrangement links TRBV28 to TRBJ1-1; possibly TRBD1 for D (6 bases). The germline gives CDR1 MDHEN, CDR2 SYDVKM. The CDR3 is 16 amino acids. Trimming removed 5 bases from V and 4 bases from J, with 20 bases in between. CDR3 nucleotides: TGTGCCAGCAGTGTAGTCTCGGGGGCCTTGAGCACTGAAGCTTTCTTT. Its translation: CASSVVSGALSTEAFF. The complete variable domain, with remaining parts taken from reference TRBV28 and TRBJ1-1, reads DVKVTQSSRYLVKRTGEKVFLECVQDMDHENMFWYRQDPGLGLRLIYFSYDVKMKEKGDIPEGYSVSREKKERFSLILESASTNQTSMYLCASSVVSGALSTEAFFGQGTRLTVV.

The sample holds a few counts of this clonotype. V is TRBV7-8 and J is TRBJ2-1; tentative D call: TRBD1 (5 bases). The CDR3 has 18 amino acids. The germline CDR1 and CDR2 sequences are SGHVS and FQNEAQ. V shed 1 base and J shed 0 bases, with 16 bases lying between them. This chain's CDR3 is CASSLGGIDRLSYNEQFF. CDR3 in DNA: TGTGCCAGCAGCTTAGGGGGTATCGACAGACTCTCCTACAATGAGCAGTTCTTC.

This clonotype was seen a few times. V gene TRBV5-4 combines with J gene TRBJ2-7; tentative D call: TRBD1 (5 bases). The CDR3 has 15 amino acids. Germline CDR1 and CDR2: SGHNT and YYREEE (reference sequence). V was cut by 1 base and J by 0 bases, with 11 bases left in between. CDR3 amino acids: CASSLYHDSSYEQYF. Written as DNA, the CDR3 is TGTGCCAGCAGCTTGTACCATGACAGCTCCTACGAGCAGTACTTC.

The chain has TRBV12-3 or TRBV12-4 and TRBJ2-7, with 9 bases that match TRBD2. V gave up 10 bases and J gave up 3 bases; unmatched junction bases: 7. This CDR3 region has 13 residues. CDR3 bases: TGTGCCACCGGGTCTAGCGGGGTCTACGAGCAGTACTTC. Amino acids: CATGSSGVYEQYF.

The genes are TRBV4-1 and TRBJ1-2; the D is unclear. Trimming removed 4 bases from V and 2 bases from J, with 17 bases in between. Germline loops: CDR1 MGHRA, CDR2 YSYEKL. The CDR3 totals 16 residues. CDR3 in DNA: TGCGCCAGCAGCCCCATACTGCGGACGGGAAACTATGGCTACACCTTC. As protein: CASSPILRTGNYGYTF.

This clonotype was recorded many times. The DNA is left out, because the CDR3 cannot be placed on it with certainty; the CDR3 is given as TCRdb lists it. The CDR3 here is CASRLLDFRGQETQYF. The chain joins TRBV12-3 or TRBV12-4 to TRBJ2-5; the DNA was not used to check the table's D call, TRBD2. Counting both end residues, the CDR3 totals 16 amino acids.

This clonotype was counted at least ten times. The chain is built from TRBV4-1 and TRBJ1-2; a weak D match, TRBD1 (6 bases). The germline gives CDR1 MGHRA, CDR2 YSYEKL. The V and J ends lost 1 base and 5 bases respectively, with 11 bases between them. The CDR3 contains 14 residues. In nucleotides, the CDR3 is TGCGCCAGCAGCCAAGCAGAGGGGGATTATGGCTACACCTTC. Amino acid sequence: CASSQAEGDYGYTF.

The chain is built from TRBV29-1 and TRBJ1-6, with TRBD1 matching 9 bases. This CDR3 spans 16 amino acids. The germline gives CDR1 SQVTM, CDR2 ANQGSEA. J lost 8 bases, V lost 4 bases, and 12 bases had no gene match. CDR3 nucleotide sequence: TGCAGCGTTGTCTTTCCCGGGACAGGGCTGGATTCACCCCTCCACTTT. It codes for CSVVFPGTGLDSPLHF.

This clonotype was seen ten or more times. The J gene is TRBJ2-3, the V gene TRBV27, with 10 bases aligning to TRBD2. The CDR3 sequence is 19 residues long. CDR1 is MNHEY, CDR2 SMNVEV, per germline (reference sequence). J lost 1 base, V lost 0 bases, and 10 bases had no gene match. CDR3: CASSLSAASGSYGTDTQYF. CDR3 DNA sequence: TGTGCCAGCAGTTTATCTGCGGCTAGCGGGAGTTATGGCACAGATACGCAGTATTTT.

This clonotype was counted many times. The J gene is TRBJ2-1, the V gene TRBV11-2; tentative D call: TRBD2 (6 bases). This CDR3 is built from 17 residues. V lost 5 bases to trimming and J lost 4 bases, with 21 bases between them. The germline CDR1 and CDR2 sequences are SGHAT and FQNNGV. The CDR3 DNA follows: TGTGCCAGCAGCCGCTTGGGCGGGACGGGGCAGTACAATGAGCAGTTCTTC. Protein: CASSRLGGTGQYNEQFF.